This TCR beta chain was recovered during a study of control samples from healthy donors and cancer patients. Germline CDR1 reads SGHVS; CDR2 reads FNYEAQ. CDR3 length equals 15 residues. V dropped 4 bases and J dropped 6 bases, with 15 bases sitting between them. Assay used: immunoSEQ multiplex PCR; TCRdb lists only in-frame clones, some missing. Among some 80,000 clones listed, approximately 89% were seen once. Sequencing was done on a sample of blood. The chain has TRBV7-6 and TRBJ2-2, with D hard to call. The clonotype originates from a man over 45 in good health. CDR3 sequence (DNA): TGTGCCAGCAGCTCCCGATTGGGGTCGGCCGGGGAGCTGTTTTTT. Translation: CASSSRLGSAGELFF.